A single sample gave rise to the 27 T cell receptor beta chains below, sequenced in a study of identical twins. Using its own MiXCR run on the 5' RACE reads, TCRdb lists one record per CDR3 protein. The repertoire has around 960,000 distinct CDR3 sequences, more than 9% of them found once; the top ten carry about 1.6%. The sample also formed part of further work on yellow fever vaccine responses in identical twins.

Source material: PBMCs. These receptor sequences come from a woman aged 18-29 years in good health.

This clonotype was found a few times. CDR3 sequence reads: CAISGPGQGTGELFF. Written as DNA, the CDR3 is TGTGCCATCAGTGGACCGGGACAGGGGACCGGGGAGCTGTTTTTT. The J gene is TRBJ2-2, the V gene TRBV10-3; 10 bases are a match to TRBD1. With V trimmed by 4 bases and J by 5 bases, 4 bases remained unmatched. The CDR3 totals 15 residues. CDR1 and CDR2 (germline): ENHRY, SYGVKD.

The V and J genes are TRBV20-1 and TRBJ2-5; no firm D call. CDR1 is DFQATT and CDR2 is SNEGSKA in the germline V gene (reference sequence). The CDR3 consists of 14 residues. The CDR3 protein is CSTLGWTAQETQYF. CDR3 DNA sequence: TGCAGCACCCTCGGGTGGACGGCGCAAGAGACCCAGTACTTC.

This clonotype has more than one count but fewer than ten. CDR3: CASSPAGIYEQYF. The CDR3 coding sequence is TGCGCCAGCAGCCCCGCCGGGATCTACGAGCAGTACTTC. The chain couples TRBV5-1 to TRBJ2-7; TRBD2 is a possible D gene (5 bases). Trimming took off 4 bases at V and 3 bases at J, with 11 bases between the two ends. CDR3 length equals 13 residues. The germline gives CDR1 SGHRS, CDR2 YFSETQ.

The chain employs TRBV5-5 and TRBJ1-1; D gene uncertain. The CDR3 consists of 14 residues. The V gene's germline CDR1 is SGHKS and CDR2 YYEKEE (reference sequence). Between the trimmed V and J ends, which lost 0 bases and 6 bases, there was a span of 12 bases. The chain's CDR3 is CASSLEWEEAEAFF. CDR3 DNA sequence: TGTGCCAGCAGCTTGGAATGGGAAGAGGCTGAAGCTTTCTTT. Full variable domain (remainder filled in from reference TRBV5-5 and TRBJ1-1): DAGVTQSPTHLIKTRGQQVTLRCSPISGHKSVSWYQQVLGQGPQFIFQYYEKEERGRGNFPDRFSARQFPNYSSELNVNALLLGDSALYLCASSLEWEEAEAFFGQGTRLTVV.

This clonotype has a count of ten or more. The chain recombines TRBV28 with TRBJ1-1; the D is unclear. V lost 5 bases, J lost 3 bases, and 7 bases lay in between. CDR1 is MDHEN and CDR2 is SYDVKM in the germline V gene. The CDR3 consists of 12 residues. CDR3 DNA sequence: TGTGCCAGCAGTGAGTCTGACACTGAAGCTTTCTTT. This gives the protein CASSESDTEAFF. The full variable domain, completed using reference TRBV28 and TRBJ1-1, is DVKVTQSSRYLVKRTGEKVFLECVQDMDHENMFWYRQDPGLGLRLIYFSYDVKMKEKGDIPEGYSVSREKKERFSLILESASTNQTSMYLCASSESDTEAFFGQGTRLTVV.

This sequence joins TRBV19 and TRBJ2-2; no reliable D call. The CDR3 has 17 amino acids. Per the germline V gene, CDR1 is LNHDA and CDR2 is SQIVND (reference sequence). Trimming shortened V by 3 bases and J by 0 bases, and 14 bases separated the two germline ends. CDR3 amino acids: CASSMEHRLPNTGELFF. CDR3 bases: TGTGCCAGTAGTATGGAACACAGACTCCCGAACACCGGGGAGCTGTTTTTT.

V and J are TRBV25-1 and TRBJ2-5; TRBD1 matches at 8 bases. CDR3 size: 14 residues. V was clipped by 2 bases and J by 5 bases; unmatched bases: 4. In germline, CDR1 is MGHDK, CDR2 SYGVNS. Here the CDR3 DNA reads TGTGCCAGCAGTGAACAGGGGGCGTGGGAGACCCAGTACTTC. Protein sequence: CASSEQGAWETQYF. Based on the CDR3 plus reference TRBV25-1 and TRBJ2-5, the full variable domain is EADIYQTPRYLVIGTGKKITLECSQTMGHDKMYWYQQDPGMELHLIHYSYGVNSTEKGDLSSESTVSRIRTEHFPLTLESARPSHTSQYLCASSEQGAWETQYFGPGTRLLVL.

This sequence joins TRBV20-1 and TRBJ2-1; D might be TRBD1 (5 bases). V was trimmed by 0 bases and J by 1 base, leaving 10 bases between them. CDR1 and CDR2 from the germline V gene are DFQATT and SNEGSKA (reference sequence). The CDR3 totals 15 residues. CDR3 coding DNA: TGCAGTGCTAGAGATGTAAGGGGTTCCTACAATGAGCAGTTCTTC. Residues: CSARDVRGSYNEQFF.

The chain links TRBV4-1 to TRBJ2-2; 7 nucleotides agree with TRBD2. This CDR3 region has 13 residues. Trimming at V came to 3 bases and at J to 6 bases, leaving 1 base not matched to a gene. Germline assignment: CDR1 MGHRA and CDR2 YSYEKL. This CDR3 reads CASSHGLAGELFF. The CDR3 DNA reads TGCGCCAGCAGCCACGGACTAGCCGGGGAGCTGTTTTTT.

The rearrangement uses TRBV11-2 and TRBJ2-2; 13 nucleotides align to TRBD2. This CDR3 is built from 18 residues. CDR1 is SGHAT and CDR2 is FQNNGV in the germline V gene. V dropped 5 bases and J dropped 7; count of bases not matched to a gene: 13. DNA of the CDR3: TGTGCCAGCAGCCCAGGACTCGCAGGACTAGCGGGGGTCGGGGAGCTGTTTTTT. Encoded protein: CASSPGLAGLAGVGELFF.

V and J are TRBV3-1 and TRBJ1-1; maybe TRBD1 (6 bases). Trimming removed 3 bases at V and 5 bases at J, with 7 bases between. Germline V CDR1 and CDR2: LGHDT, YNNKEL (reference sequence). The CDR3 consists of 12 residues. Here the CDR3 reads CASSHQGTEAFF. In nucleotides, the CDR3 is TGTGCCAGCAGCCATCAGGGGACTGAAGCTTTCTTT.

This clonotype was counted only a few times. V usage is TRBV12-3 or TRBV12-4 and J usage is TRBJ2-1; D perhaps matches TRBD1 (5 bases). V shed 6 bases and J shed 4 bases, with 13 bases lying between them. The CDR3 covers 14 residues. CDR3 region: CASSLGHGYNEQFF. The CDR3 DNA reads as TGTGCCAGCAGCCTGGGGCACGGTTACAATGAGCAGTTCTTC.

The rearrangement uses TRBV20-1 and TRBJ2-7, with 14 positions matching TRBD2. The length of the CDR3 is 16 residues. The germline V gene has CDR1 DFQATT and CDR2 SNEGSKA (reference sequence). Trimming took 6 bases from V and 2 from J; bases not matched to a gene: 9. CDR3 coding DNA: TGCAGTGCAGCCGGGACTAGCGGGAGTCAGACCTACGAGCAGTACTTC. Protein sequence: CSAAGTSGSQTYEQYF.

V gene TRBV5-5 combines with J gene TRBJ2-1; TRBD2 agrees at 10 bases. V lost 1 base, J lost 3 bases, and 7 bases stayed unmatched. CDR1 is SGHKS and CDR2 is YYEKEE in the germline V gene (reference sequence). The length of the CDR3 is 17 residues. CDR3: CASSLFGSGRDYNEQFF. The CDR3 coding sequence is TGTGCCAGCAGCTTGTTCGGCAGCGGGAGGGACTACAATGAGCAGTTCTTC.

This chain uses TRBV4-1 with TRBJ2-7, with a tentative D call TRBD2 (6 bases). The germline V gene has CDR1 MGHRA and CDR2 YSYEKL. The CDR3 sequence is 15 residues long. Trimming took 2 bases from V and 0 from J, leaving 11 bases between them. CDR3 protein: CASSQFAGPSYEQYV. The CDR3 nucleotides are TGCGCCAGCAGCCAATTTGCGGGGCCCTCCTACGAGCAGTACGTC.

This clonotype showed up many times. This chain's CDR3 is CASSLGAPQNTGELFF. In nucleotides, the CDR3 is TGTGCCAGCAGCTTGGGAGCCCCTCAAAACACCGGGGAGCTGTTTTTT. V and J are TRBV7-9 and TRBJ2-2; TRBD2 might be the D (5 bases). The CDR3 is 16 residues long. Germline CDR1 reads SEHNR; CDR2 reads FQNEAQ (reference sequence). With 3 bases removed from V and 2 bases from J, the gap between germline ends came to 13 bases.

This clonotype has a count of ten or more. The chain employs TRBV5-1 and TRBJ2-2; 7 bases map to TRBD1. The CDR3 covers 16 residues. With 4 bases clipped from V and 7 bases from J, the junction kept 13 bases outside the gene matches. Germline CDR1 SGHRS, CDR2 YFSETQ. CDR3 in amino acids: CASSDVGTEGVGELFF. DNA for the CDR3: TGCGCCAGCAGCGACGTTGGGACAGAGGGAGTCGGGGAGCTGTTTTTT.

This rearrangement joins TRBV5-1 to TRBJ2-7; possibly TRBD1 for D (6 bases). The CDR3 is 15 amino acids. Germline-derived CDR1 and CDR2 are SGHRS and YFSETQ. The V end lost 4 bases, the J end lost 6 bases, and 20 bases lay between the germline ends. The CDR3 loop reads CASSPDRFPGGEQYF. In DNA, the CDR3 is TGCGCCAGCAGCCCCGACAGGTTTCCTGGGGGCGAGCAGTACTTC.

The V and J genes are TRBV15 and TRBJ2-2, with D unresolved. Trimming pared 6 bases from V and 1 base from J, leaving 6 bases between. CDR3 length: 13 amino acids. Germline CDR1 reads LNHNV; CDR2 reads YYDKDF (reference sequence). The CDR3 DNA sequence: TGTGCCACCAGTCTTATGAACACCGGGGAGCTGTTTTTT. Translating gives CATSLMNTGELFF.

This clonotype was picked up a small number of times. The rearrangement uses TRBV5-1 and TRBJ2-2; 11 bases map to TRBD2. Germline V gene data show CDR1 as SGHRS and CDR2 as YFSETQ. The CDR3 totals 18 residues. The V and J ends lost 3 bases and 6 bases, in that order; junction bases with no gene match: 13. The DNA for the CDR3 is TGCGCCAGCAGCTCGACTAGCGGGGCCGCCTTCCGGGCCGGGGAGCTGTTTTTT. It encodes CASSSTSGAAFRAGELFF.

This clonotype has a handful of counts. J is TRBJ2-3 and V is TRBV24-1, with D possibly TRBD2 on 6 matching bases. The V end was cut by 5 bases, the J end by 0 bases, with 17 bases between. The CDR3 loop spans 17 amino acids. Germline CDR1 is KGHDR and CDR2 is SFDVKD. The DNA for the CDR3 is TGTGCCACCAGTGTCACGGGACTTTCTACTAGCACAGATACGCAGTATTTT. This gives the protein CATSVTGLSTSTDTQYF.

This chain links TRBV20-1 with TRBJ2-1; a possible D gene is TRBD2 (5 bases). This CDR3 contains 16 residues. V was clipped by 5 bases and J by 0 bases, with 17 bases between them. Germline V gives CDR1 DFQATT, CDR2 SNEGSKA (reference sequence). The CDR3 here is CSASAGHGSSYNEQFF. Here the CDR3 DNA reads TGCAGTGCTTCGGCCGGTCATGGGAGCTCCTACAATGAGCAGTTCTTC.

This clonotype showed up just a few times. This chain links TRBV20-1 with TRBJ1-1, with D possibly being TRBD1 (6 bases). The V and J ends lost 3 bases and 1 base respectively, with 12 bases between them. Germline V gives CDR1 DFQATT, CDR2 SNEGSKA (reference sequence). The CDR3 contains 14 residues. The CDR3 DNA follows: TGCAGTGCTAGCACCGGGACACAGAACACTGAAGCTTTCTTT. It codes for CSASTGTQNTEAFF.

V usage is TRBV7-8 and J usage is TRBJ2-2; 7 positions agree with TRBD1. This CDR3 comprises 16 residues. CDR1 SGHVS and CDR2 FQNEAQ come from the germline V gene. With 5 bases clipped from V and 2 bases from J, the junction kept 8 bases outside the gene matches. The CDR3 is CASSPTGQKNTGELFF. The CDR3 region has the DNA TGTGCCAGCAGCCCGACGGGACAGAAAAACACCGGGGAGCTGTTTTTT.

This clonotype was counted a few times. The rearrangement joins TRBV19 to TRBJ1-2; 7 bases match TRBD1. Trimming removed 5 bases from V and 1 base from J; junction bases left unmatched: 7. The CDR3 spans 15 residues. Germline assignment: CDR1 LNHDA and CDR2 SQIVND (reference sequence). CDR3 sequence reads: CASSVGTAINYGYTF. The CDR3 nucleotides read TGTGCCAGTAGTGTCGGGACAGCGATTAACTATGGCTACACCTTC. The entire variable domain, with the rest obtained from reference TRBV19 and TRBJ1-2, is as follows: DGGITQSPKYLFRKEGQNVTLSCEQNLNHDAMYWYRQDPGQGLRLIYYSQIVNDFQKGDIAEGYSVSREKKESFPLTVTSAQKNPTAFYLCASSVGTAINYGYTFGSGTRLTVV.

J is TRBJ2-7 and V is TRBV20-1, with TRBD2 identical over 7 bases. J was trimmed by 0 bases and V by 6 bases; bases with no gene match: 11. The CDR3 is 15 residues long. Germline V CDR1 and CDR2: DFQATT, SNEGSKA (reference sequence). The CDR3 sequence is CSARWMGGSSYEQYF. The CDR3 DNA sequence: TGCAGTGCGAGATGGATGGGCGGGAGCTCCTACGAGCAGTACTTC.

The rearrangement links TRBV7-3 to TRBJ1-4; 9 nucleotides agree with TRBD1. The CDR3 sequence is 16 residues long. The germline V gene encodes CDR1 SGHTA and CDR2 FQGTGA. J lost 6 bases, V lost 2 bases, and 7 bases had no gene match. CDR3 in amino acids: CASSLYRGQGDEKLFF. CDR3 DNA sequence: TGTGCCAGCAGCTTATATAGGGGACAGGGTGATGAAAAACTGTTTTTT.